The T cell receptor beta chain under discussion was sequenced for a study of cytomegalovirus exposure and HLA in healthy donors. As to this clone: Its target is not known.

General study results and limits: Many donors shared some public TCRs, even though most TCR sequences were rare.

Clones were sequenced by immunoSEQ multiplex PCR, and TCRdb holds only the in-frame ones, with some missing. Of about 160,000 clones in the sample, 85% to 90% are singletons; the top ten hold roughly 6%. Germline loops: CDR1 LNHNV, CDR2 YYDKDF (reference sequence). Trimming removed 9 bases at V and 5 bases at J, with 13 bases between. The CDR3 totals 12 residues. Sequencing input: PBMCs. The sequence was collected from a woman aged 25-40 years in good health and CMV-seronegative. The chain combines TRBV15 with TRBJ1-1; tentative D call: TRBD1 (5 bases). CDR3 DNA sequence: TGTGCCACGGGGCCTCCTGGGACTGAAGCTTTCTTT. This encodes CATGPPGTEAFF.